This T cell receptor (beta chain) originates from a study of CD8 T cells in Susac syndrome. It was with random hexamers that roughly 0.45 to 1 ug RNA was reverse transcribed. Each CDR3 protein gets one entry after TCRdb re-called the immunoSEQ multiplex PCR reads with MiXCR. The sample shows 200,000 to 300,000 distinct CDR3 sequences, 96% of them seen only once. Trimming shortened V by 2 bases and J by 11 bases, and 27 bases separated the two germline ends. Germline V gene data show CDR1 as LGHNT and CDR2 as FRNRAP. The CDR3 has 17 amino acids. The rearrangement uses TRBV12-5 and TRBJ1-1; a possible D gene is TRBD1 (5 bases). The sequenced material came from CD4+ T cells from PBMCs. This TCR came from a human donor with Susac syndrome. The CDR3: CASGLPKSQGLNGRAFF. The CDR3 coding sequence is TGTGCTAGTGGTTTGCCTAAGAGTCAGGGACTAAATGGTCGGGCTTTCTTT. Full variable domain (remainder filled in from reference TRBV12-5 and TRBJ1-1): DARVTQTPRHKVTEMGQEVTMRCQPILGHNTVFWYRQTMMQGLELLAYFRNRAPLDDSGMPKDRFSAEMPDATLATLKIQPSEPRDSAVYFCASGLPKSQGLNGRAFFGQGTRLTVV.